The clone carrying this T cell receptor beta chain was observed a handful of times. Its antigen is not known. Libraries were made from TCR beta cDNA, and they carried unique molecular identifiers. In TCRdb, the PCR reads were re-called with MiXCR into one record per CDR3 protein. The sample includes 750,000 to 950,000 distinct CDR3 sequences, approximately 53% of them seen just once. The CDR3 sequence is 17 residues long. Looked up from germline, CDR1 is SGHRS and CDR2 is YFSETQ. V lost 0 bases and J lost 0; bases outside the gene matches: 8. This entry comes from a study of post-analysis software for immune sequencing data. Looking at the study overall: Included among the disease courses, which were recorded for the cohort, were relapsing-remitting, secondary progressive and progressive-relapsing multiple sclerosis.

Study-level points and caveats: Comparison with controls showed significantly lower normalized Chao1 diversity in multiple sclerosis patients. A few TRBV segments occurring more often in patients than controls included TRBV5-6, TRBV5-1 and TRBV20-1.

Sample: blood. This clonotype originated in a girl between 10 and 17 years old with multiple sclerosis. The rearrangement joins TRBV5-1 to TRBJ2-7; TRBD2 matches 8 bases. The CDR3 spells CASSLVGTSGSSYEQYF. CDR3 DNA sequence: TGCGCCAGCAGCTTGGTGGGGACGAGCGGGAGCTCCTACGAGCAGTACTTC. Full variable domain (outside the CDR3, taken from reference TRBV5-1 and TRBJ2-7): KAGVTQTPRYLIKTRGQQVTLSCSPISGHRSVSWYQQTPGQGLQFLFEYFSETQRNKGNFPGRFSGRQFSNSRSEMNVSTLELGDSALYLCASSLVGTSGSSYEQYFGPGTRLTVT.